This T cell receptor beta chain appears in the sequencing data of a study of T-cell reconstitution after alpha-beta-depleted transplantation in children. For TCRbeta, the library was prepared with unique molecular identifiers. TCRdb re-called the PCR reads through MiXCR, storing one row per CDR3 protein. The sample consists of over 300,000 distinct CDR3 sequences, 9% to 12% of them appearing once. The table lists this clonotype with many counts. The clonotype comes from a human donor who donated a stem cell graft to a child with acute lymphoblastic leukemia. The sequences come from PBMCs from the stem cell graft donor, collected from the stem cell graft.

CDR3 residues: CASSVGSGGQDNYEQYF. The CDR3 DNA follows: TGTGCCAGCAGCGTCGGGTCTGGGGGACAGGATAACTACGAGCAGTACTTC. This sequence joins TRBV9 and TRBJ2-7; 8 bases are a match to TRBD1. In germline, CDR1 is SGDLS, CDR2 YYNGEE. CDR3 length: 17 amino acids. J lost 3 bases, V lost 2 bases, and 13 bases had no gene match.